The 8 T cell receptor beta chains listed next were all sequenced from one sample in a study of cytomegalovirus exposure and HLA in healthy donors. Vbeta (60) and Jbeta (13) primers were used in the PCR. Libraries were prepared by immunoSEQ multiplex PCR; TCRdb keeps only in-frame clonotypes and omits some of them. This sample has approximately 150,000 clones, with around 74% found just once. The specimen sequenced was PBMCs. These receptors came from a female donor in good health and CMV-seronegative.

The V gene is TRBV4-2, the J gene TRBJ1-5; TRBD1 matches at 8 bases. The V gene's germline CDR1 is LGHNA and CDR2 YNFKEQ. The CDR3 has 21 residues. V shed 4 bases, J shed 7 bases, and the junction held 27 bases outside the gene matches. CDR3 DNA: TGTGCCAGCAGCCCTGGACAGGGTTTGATGGCCAAGGAGGTTAGGCGCCAGCCCCAGCATTTT. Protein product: CASSPGQGLMAKEVRRQPQHF.

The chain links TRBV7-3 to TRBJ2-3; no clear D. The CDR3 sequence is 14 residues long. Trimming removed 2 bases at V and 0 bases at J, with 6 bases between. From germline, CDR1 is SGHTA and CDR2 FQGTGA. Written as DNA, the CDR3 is TGTGCCAGCAGCTTAGAGGCTAGCACAGATACGCAGTATTTT. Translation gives CASSLEASTDTQYF.

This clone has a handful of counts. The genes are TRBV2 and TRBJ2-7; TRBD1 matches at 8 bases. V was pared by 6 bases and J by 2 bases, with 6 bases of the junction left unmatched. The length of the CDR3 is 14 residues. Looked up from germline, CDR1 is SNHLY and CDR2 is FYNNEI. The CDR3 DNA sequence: TGTGCCAGCAGGACCGGGACAGGTCCCTACGAGCAGTACTTC. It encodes CASRTGTGPYEQYF.

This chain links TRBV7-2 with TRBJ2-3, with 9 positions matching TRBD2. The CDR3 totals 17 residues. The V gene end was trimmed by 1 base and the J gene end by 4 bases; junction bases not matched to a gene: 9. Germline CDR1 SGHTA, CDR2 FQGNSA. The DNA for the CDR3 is TGTGCCAGCAGCTTAGATTCGATTAGCGGGAGCTCAGATACGCAGTATTTT. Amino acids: CASSLDSISGSSDTQYF.

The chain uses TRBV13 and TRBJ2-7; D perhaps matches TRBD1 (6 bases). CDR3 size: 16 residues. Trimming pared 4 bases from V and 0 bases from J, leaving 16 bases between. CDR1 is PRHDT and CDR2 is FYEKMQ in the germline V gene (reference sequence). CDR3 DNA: TGTGCCAGCAGCTCCTACCTTGAGACAGGCTCCTACGAGCAGTACTTC. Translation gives CASSSYLETGSYEQYF.

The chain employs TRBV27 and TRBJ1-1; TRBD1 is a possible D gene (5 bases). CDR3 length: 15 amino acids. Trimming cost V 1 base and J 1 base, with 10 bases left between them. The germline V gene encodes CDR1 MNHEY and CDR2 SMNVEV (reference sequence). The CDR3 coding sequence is TGTGCCAGCAGTTTATATGGGGCCTCGAACACTGAAGCTTTCTTT. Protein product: CASSLYGASNTEAFF.

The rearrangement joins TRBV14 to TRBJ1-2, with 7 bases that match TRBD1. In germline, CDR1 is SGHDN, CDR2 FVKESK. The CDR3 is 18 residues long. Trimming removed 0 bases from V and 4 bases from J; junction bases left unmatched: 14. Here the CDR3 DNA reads TGTGCCAGCAGCCAAGAGGCGCCCTATGACAGGGTAGTCTATGGCTACACCTTC. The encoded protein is CASSQEAPYDRVVYGYTF.

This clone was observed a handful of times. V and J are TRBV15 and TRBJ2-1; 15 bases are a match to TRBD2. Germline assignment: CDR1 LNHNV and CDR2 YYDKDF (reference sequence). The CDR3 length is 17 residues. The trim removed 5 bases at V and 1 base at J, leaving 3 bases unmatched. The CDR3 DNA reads TGTGCCACCAGCCCAGGACTAGCGGGAGGGTCCTACAATGAGCAGTTCTTC. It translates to CATSPGLAGGSYNEQFF.